A single sample gave rise to the 21 T cell receptor beta chains below, sequenced in a study of somatic mutations in cytotoxic T cells in rheumatoid arthritis. Sequenced by immunoSEQ multiplex PCR; TCRdb stores in-frame clones only, minus some. The sample includes some 20,000 clones, over 80% of them seen just once. The sequencing sample was made of CD8+ T cells sorted from blood. These receptors all come from an adult with rheumatoid arthritis.

This clone was detected once. This chain connects TRBV4-1 to TRBJ2-3; TRBD2 agrees at 13 bases. The ends lost 4 bases at V and 2 bases at J; junction bases unmatched: 6. The CDR3 extends over 17 amino acids. CDR1 is MGHRA and CDR2 is YSYEKL in the germline V gene. The chain's CDR3 is CASSLRLAGGPTDTQYF. The CDR3 bases are TGCGCCAGCAGCCTAAGACTAGCGGGAGGCCCCACAGATACGCAGTATTTT.

This clone has a single count. The genes are TRBV27 and TRBJ2-1; D ambiguous. There are 14 residues in the CDR3. V was pared by 5 bases and J by 5 bases, with 13 bases between. From germline, CDR1 is MNHEY and CDR2 SMNVEV (reference sequence). The CDR3: CASSPSRAHNEQFF. The DNA for the CDR3 is TGTGCCAGCAGTCCGTCAAGGGCCCACAATGAGCAGTTCTTC.

The V call is TRBV2, the J call TRBJ1-4; 8 bases line up with TRBD1. Losses at the gene ends were 7 bases for V and 3 bases for J; bases not matched to a gene: 4. There are 14 residues in the CDR3. Germline V gene sequence: CDR1 SNHLY, CDR2 FYNNEI. Here the CDR3 reads CASTGQGANEKLFF. The CDR3 nucleotides are TGTGCCAGCACCGGACAGGGAGCTAATGAAAAACTGTTTTTT. Filled out from reference TRBV2 and TRBJ1-4, the complete variable domain reads EPEVTQTPSHQVTQMGQEVILRCVPISNHLYFYWYRQILGQKVEFLVSFYNNEISEKSEIFDDQFSVERPDGSNFTLKIRSTKLEDSAMYFCASTGQGANEKLFFGSGTQLSVL.

V is TRBV30 and J is TRBJ2-3; possible D gene TRBD2, 6 bases. This CDR3 is 15 amino acids long. Germline-derived CDR1 and CDR2 are GTSNPN and SVGIG (reference sequence). Trimming shortened V by 0 bases and J by 0 bases, and 10 bases separated the two germline ends. CDR3 coding DNA: TGTGCCTGGAGTGTATTAGCGGTTAGCACAGATACGCAGTATTTT. Its protein product is CAWSVLAVSTDTQYF.

This clone occurred once. The J gene is TRBJ1-4, the V gene TRBV5-4, with no clear D. This CDR3 has 15 amino acids. CDR1 and CDR2 (germline): SGHNT, YYREEE (reference sequence). The V gene lost 4 bases and the J gene lost 0 bases, with 10 bases spanning the gap. The CDR3 sequence: CASSDRPSTNEKLFF. CDR3 in DNA: TGTGCCAGCAGCGACCGGCCTTCAACTAATGAAAAACTGTTTTTT.

The chain has TRBV20-1 and TRBJ1-2; no firm D call. V lost 1 base and J lost 5, with 5 bases in between. Per the germline V gene, CDR1 is DFQATT and CDR2 is SNEGSKA (reference sequence). CDR3 size: 11 residues. CDR3: CSARVGYGYTF. In DNA, the CDR3 is TGCAGTGCTAGAGTGGGGTATGGCTACACCTTC.

The rearrangement uses TRBV28 and TRBJ2-3; D gene uncertain. V gave up 6 bases and J gave up 4 bases, with 11 bases separating them. Germline-derived CDR1 and CDR2 are MDHEN and SYDVKM. The CDR3 is 13 amino acids. In DNA form, the CDR3 reads TGTGCCAGCAGGGGTTTAGTGTCAGATACGCAGTATTTT. The encoded protein is CASRGLVSDTQYF. The full variable domain, its missing parts supplied by reference TRBV28 and TRBJ2-3, is DVKVTQSSRYLVKRTGEKVFLECVQDMDHENMFWYRQDPGLGLRLIYFSYDVKMKEKGDIPEGYSVSREKKERFSLILESASTNQTSMYLCASRGLVSDTQYFGPGTRLTVL.

The rearrangement joins TRBV7-2 to TRBJ2-1, with D tentatively TRBD2 (5 bases). Trimming removed 1 base from V and 0 bases from J, with 10 bases in between. Germline lookup yields CDR1 SGHTA and CDR2 FQGNSA. CDR3 length equals 16 residues. The CDR3 protein is CASSLGGRVSYNEQFF. Written as DNA, the CDR3 is TGTGCCAGCAGCTTAGGAGGGAGAGTCTCCTACAATGAGCAGTTCTTC. The variable domain in full, completed from reference TRBV7-2 and TRBJ2-1, reads GAGVSQSPSNKVTEKGKDVELRCDPISGHTALYWYRQSLGQGLEFLIYFQGNSAPDKSGLPSDRFSAERTGGSVSTLTIQRTQQEDSAVYLCASSLGGRVSYNEQFFGPGTRLTVL.

J is TRBJ1-2 and V is TRBV5-1; tentatively, D is TRBD1 (5 bases). Per germline, CDR1 SGHRS and CDR2 YFSETQ. CDR3 length: 13 amino acids. V was trimmed by 6 bases and J by 2 bases, leaving 11 bases between them. The CDR3 nucleotides are TGCGCCAGCACCTGGGGGGAAAACTATGGCTACACCTTC. This gives the protein CASTWGENYGYTF.

The V and J genes are TRBV27 and TRBJ1-2; 9 bases align to TRBD1. Germline V gene sequence: CDR1 MNHEY, CDR2 SMNVEV (reference sequence). V shed 4 bases and J 4 bases; nucleotides not matched to a gene: 10. The CDR3 contains 16 residues. The CDR3 loop reads CASSSPGTGHSYGYTF. CDR3 in DNA: TGTGCCAGCAGTTCCCCCGGGACAGGGCACTCCTATGGCTACACCTTC.

By share of the sample, this clone is medium-sized (0.01 to 0.1%). V gene TRBV11-2 combines with J gene TRBJ1-1; TRBD1 might be the D (5 bases). Trimming removed 8 bases at V and 12 bases at J, with 16 bases between. From germline, CDR1 is SGHAT and CDR2 FQNNGV. The CDR3 sequence is 11 residues long. The CDR3 loop reads CASPWAGRTFF. The CDR3 DNA follows: TGTGCCAGCCCCTGGGCAGGGAGGACTTTCTTT.

The chain combines TRBV7-9 with TRBJ2-1; D remains unclear. Germline CDR1 and CDR2: SEHNR and FQNEAQ (reference sequence). V lost 2 bases and J 7 bases, leaving 9 bases between the germline ends. The CDR3 extends over 13 amino acids. The CDR3 sequence is CASSLWKGNEQFF. The CDR3 DNA is TGTGCCAGCAGCTTATGGAAGGGAAATGAGCAGTTCTTC.

The chain joins TRBV9 to TRBJ1-5, with 7 bases fitting TRBD1. Unmatched junction bases numbered 7, after V lost 3 bases and J lost 7 bases. The CDR3 has 14 amino acids. Germline V gene sequence: CDR1 SGDLS, CDR2 YYNGEE. CDR3 region: CASSGGGQQQPQHF. DNA for the CDR3: TGTGCCAGCAGCGGAGGGGGACAGCAACAGCCCCAGCATTTT.

The chain uses TRBV9 and TRBJ2-7; TRBD1 agrees at 12 bases. Germline CDR1 SGDLS, CDR2 YYNGEE. The CDR3 covers 17 residues. The V gene end was trimmed by 0 bases and the J gene end by 3 bases; junction bases not matched to a gene: 7. The CDR3 nucleotides read TGTGCCAGCAGCGTAGGAGGGGGGACAGGGGGCTTCTACGAGCAGTACTTC. Protein sequence: CASSVGGGTGGFYEQYF.

The chain carries TRBV9 and TRBJ2-1; D may match TRBD1 or TRBD2 (7 bases each). The CDR3 has 15 residues. V shed 0 bases and J shed 9 bases, with 16 bases lying between them. Germline loops: CDR1 SGDLS, CDR2 YYNGEE. Written as DNA, the CDR3 is TGTGCCAGCAGCGTAGTGGGGGGGACAGTCCTTGAGCAGTTCTTC. This encodes CASSVVGGTVLEQFF.

This chain connects TRBV5-3 to TRBJ1-5; weak D call: TRBD1 (5 bases). TRBV5-3 is marked as an open reading frame, function uncertain. Between the trimmed V and J ends, which lost 0 bases and 0 bases, there was a span of 10 bases. The CDR3 has 16 residues. The CDR3 DNA sequence: TGTGCCAGAAGCTTGGGGGGCCTCCCTAGCAATCAGCCCCAGCATTTT. It encodes CARSLGGLPSNQPQHF.

The chain joins TRBV25-1 to TRBJ1-1; the match to TRBD1 covers 7 bases. CDR1 and CDR2 from the germline V gene are MGHDK and SYGVNS. CDR3 length: 12 residues. Trimming at V came to 8 bases and at J to 5 bases, leaving 5 bases not matched to a gene. The DNA of the CDR3 is TGTGCCAGCGACAGGGAATTGACTGAAGCTTTCTTT. It specifies CASDRELTEAFF.

The rearrangement uses TRBV7-9 and TRBJ1-2; tentative D call: TRBD1 (6 bases). The ends were cut back, 0 bases at V and 0 bases at J, with 14 bases in the middle. The CDR3 has 17 residues. Germline loops: CDR1 SEHNR, CDR2 FQNEAQ (reference sequence). The CDR3 DNA reads as TGTGCCAGCAGCTTAGCTAGTGGCAGGGGACCTAACTATGGCTACACCTTC. It specifies CASSLASGRGPNYGYTF.

V and J are TRBV11-2 and TRBJ2-1; 14 bases are a match to TRBD2. With 5 bases clipped from V and 7 bases from J, the junction kept 7 bases outside the gene matches. The V gene's germline CDR1 is SGHAT and CDR2 FQNNGV. The CDR3 runs to 16 residues. The DNA of the CDR3 is TGTGCCAGCAGCCTAGGGACTAGCGGGAGCCAAAATGAGCAGTTCTTC. Residues: CASSLGTSGSQNEQFF.

The rearrangement joins TRBV4-1 to TRBJ1-2, with D uncertain. Trimming pared 3 bases from V and 4 bases from J, leaving 9 bases between. The CDR3 is 13 amino acids. Germline V CDR1 and CDR2: MGHRA, YSYEKL. This CDR3 is CASSHPRAYGYTF. CDR3 DNA: TGCGCCAGCAGCCACCCCCGGGCCTATGGCTACACCTTC.

The V and J genes are TRBV7-3 and TRBJ2-3; 9 nucleotides agree with TRBD1. CDR1 is SGHTA and CDR2 is FQGTGA in the germline V gene. V lost 5 bases, J lost 1 base, and 7 bases stayed unmatched. The CDR3 is made up of 16 amino acids. Here the CDR3 reads CASSPHRGLGTDTQYF. The CDR3 DNA sequence: TGTGCCAGCAGCCCTCACAGGGGGCTGGGCACAGATACGCAGTATTTT.